This record looks at one T cell receptor beta chain sequence and its context. Its antigen is unknown. Trimming removed 8 bases from V and 6 bases from J, with 13 bases in between. Germline lookup yields CDR1 MDHEN and CDR2 SYDVKM. The CDR3 runs 13 residues. The record originates from a study of cytomegalovirus exposure and HLA in healthy donors. Both 60 Vbeta primers and 13 Jbeta primers went into the PCR. Measured with immunoSEQ multiplex PCR; TCRdb has only the in-frame clones, and not every one. The sample contains 130,000 to 150,000 clones, about 83% of which appear only once. This cohort consisted of healthy bone marrow donors. General study findings and limits: It was reported in a later analysis that an Asian-associated ancestry cluster showed fewer N-insertions than the roughly 670-donor mean.

The rearrangement uses TRBV28 and TRBJ2-2; no definite D call. Sequencing was carried out using PBMCs. The receptor's source is a middle-aged man in good health and CMV-seropositive. CDR3 bases: TGTGCCAGCCTTGGCAGGTATTCCGGGGAGCTGTTTTTT. It encodes CASLGRYSGELFF.